This is a list of T cell receptor beta chains from one sample in a study of OX40 agonist ivuxolimab in advanced cancers. The method was immunoSEQ multiplex PCR; TCRdb's version includes in-frame clones alone and lacks a portion of them. The sample has fewer than 85,000 clones, roughly 86% seen once. Sequenced material: CD4+ or CD8+ T cells sorted from blood, taken in a trial of the OX40 agonist ivuxolimab. The source of these receptors is an adult with an advanced solid tumor such as melanoma, head and neck, liver or kidney cancer. Both conserved end residues are part of each CDR3. The D gene is left open where the match is weak. Rows give clone size only sometimes, using once, few, many, or a class for an expanded clone.

CDR3 DNA: TGTGCCAGCAGCCTCGCCATTGAGCAGTACTTC; CDR3 protein: CASSLAIEQYF; D gene: .; clone size: .; V gene: TRBV7-9; J gene: TRBJ2-7; CDR3 length: 11
CDR3 DNA: TGTGCCACCAGCGGTTCAGTTAGGGGTGAGCAGTACTTC; CDR3 protein: CATSGSVRGEQYF; D gene: .; clone size: .; V gene: TRBV15; J gene: TRBJ2-7; CDR3 length: 13
CDR3 DNA: TGTGCCAGTAGTCCACCCCCCCACAGGGTAATGAACACTGAAGCTTTCTTT; CDR3 protein: CASSPPPHRVMNTEAFF; D gene: .; clone size: .; V gene: TRBV19; J gene: TRBJ1-1; CDR3 length: 17
CDR3 DNA: TGTGCCAGCAGCGTAGGGCAGGGAGGTGAAAAACTGTTTTTT; CDR3 protein: CASSVGQGGEKLFF; D gene: .; clone size: once; V gene: TRBV9; J gene: TRBJ1-4; CDR3 length: 14
CDR3 DNA: TGTGCCTGGGGGGGCTACAATGAGCAGTTCTTC; CDR3 protein: CAWGGYNEQFF; D gene: .; clone size: once; V gene: TRBV30; J gene: TRBJ2-1; CDR3 length: 11
CDR3 DNA: TGTGCCAACCCTACTTCCGGGAGCTACGAGCAGTACTTC; CDR3 protein: CANPTSGSYEQYF; D gene: .; clone size: .; V gene: TRBV11-3; J gene: TRBJ2-7; CDR3 length: 13
CDR3 DNA: TGCGCCAGCAGCTTGACGGGTACTAGCACAGATACGCAGTATTTT; CDR3 protein: CASSLTGTSTDTQYF; D gene: .; clone size: .; V gene: TRBV5-1; J gene: TRBJ2-3; CDR3 length: 15
CDR3 DNA: TGTGCCAGTAGCCCTGCAGGGGCTTTCTATGGCTACACCTTC; CDR3 protein: CASSPAGAFYGYTF; D gene: .; clone size: .; V gene: TRBV19; J gene: TRBJ1-2; CDR3 length: 14
CDR3 DNA: TGTGCCAGCAGCTGGAAAGACAGACATGGCTACACCTTC; CDR3 protein: CASSWKDRHGYTF; D gene: .; clone size: .; V gene: TRBV14; J gene: TRBJ1-2; CDR3 length: 13
CDR3 DNA: TGTGCCAGCAGCTTCCGGACTAGCGGGGGGGCAAGCGAGCAGTACTTC; CDR3 protein: CASSFRTSGGASEQYF; D gene: TRBD2; clone size: once; V gene: TRBV7-8; J gene: TRBJ2-7; CDR3 length: 16
CDR3 DNA: TGTGCCTGGAGCTCGGACAGTTCGAACACTGAAGCTTTCTTT; CDR3 protein: CAWSSDSSNTEAFF; D gene: .; clone size: .; V gene: TRBV30; J gene: TRBJ1-1; CDR3 length: 14
CDR3 DNA: TGTGCCAGCAGCGCACAGGGGTCGTACGAGCAGTACTTC; CDR3 protein: CASSAQGSYEQYF; D gene: TRBD1; clone size: .; V gene: TRBV11-2; J gene: TRBJ2-7; CDR3 length: 13
CDR3 DNA: TGTGCCAGCAGCTCCCGGGACCGAGCAGATACGCAGTATTTT; CDR3 protein: CASSSRDRADTQYF; D gene: .; clone size: .; V gene: TRBV7-9; J gene: TRBJ2-3; CDR3 length: 14
CDR3 DNA: TGTGCCAGCAGTTTAGGGGGCGGTCAGCCCCAGCATTTT; CDR3 protein: CASSLGGGQPQHF; D gene: .; clone size: .; V gene: TRBV27; J gene: TRBJ1-5; CDR3 length: 13
CDR3 DNA: TGTGCCAGCAGCTTGGAACGGAGCTATGGCTACACCTTC; CDR3 protein: CASSLERSYGYTF; D gene: .; clone size: few; V gene: TRBV5-5; J gene: TRBJ1-2; CDR3 length: 13
CDR3 DNA: TGTGCCAGTAGTATAGCGGAGAACACCGGGGAGCTGTTTTTT; CDR3 protein: CASSIAENTGELFF; D gene: .; clone size: .; V gene: TRBV19; J gene: TRBJ2-2; CDR3 length: 14
CDR3 DNA: TGTGCCAGCAGCCCCGGGACATTTATGCAGCCCCAGCATTTT; CDR3 protein: CASSPGTFMQPQHF; D gene: .; clone size: few; V gene: TRBV7-9; J gene: TRBJ1-5; CDR3 length: 14
CDR3 DNA: TGTGCCAGCAGACCTCCGGGACGGCCTGATTACGAGCAGTACTTC; CDR3 protein: CASRPPGRPDYEQYF; D gene: .; clone size: .; V gene: TRBV6-1; J gene: TRBJ2-7; CDR3 length: 15
CDR3 DNA: TGCGCCAGCAGCTTGTGGGGGGAAAATACCGGGGAGCTGTTTTTT; CDR3 protein: CASSLWGENTGELFF; D gene: .; clone size: few; V gene: TRBV5-1; J gene: TRBJ2-2; CDR3 length: 15
CDR3 DNA: TGTGCCTGGAGTGTATGGGGGCTGACAGCTAACTATGGCTACACCTTC; CDR3 protein: CAWSVWGLTANYGYTF; D gene: .; clone size: .; V gene: TRBV30; J gene: TRBJ1-2; CDR3 length: 16
CDR3 DNA: TGTGCCAGTAGTCCCCAGGACAGGGGGGCTGAGCAGTTCTTC; CDR3 protein: CASSPQDRGAEQFF; D gene: TRBD1; clone size: .; V gene: TRBV19; J gene: TRBJ2-1; CDR3 length: 14
CDR3 DNA: TGTGCCAGCAGTGTGAACACAGGGTGGCGTGAGACCCAGTACTTC; CDR3 protein: CASSVNTGWRETQYF; D gene: .; clone size: .; V gene: TRBV6-1; J gene: TRBJ2-5; CDR3 length: 15
CDR3 DNA: TGTGCCAGCAGCTTTGGATACGGGACAGGGGGCGCGCGTGAAAAACTGTTTTTT; CDR3 protein: CASSFGYGTGGAREKLFF; D gene: TRBD1; clone size: .; V gene: TRBV5-6; J gene: TRBJ1-4; CDR3 length: 18
CDR3 DNA: TGTGCCAGTAGTATAGGAGGGGACACCGGGGAGCTGTTTTTT; CDR3 protein: CASSIGGDTGELFF; D gene: .; clone size: .; V gene: TRBV19; J gene: TRBJ2-2; CDR3 length: 14
CDR3 DNA: TGCGCCAGCAGCCAACCAGACAGGGGGGGTTATGGCTACACCTTC; CDR3 protein: CASSQPDRGGYGYTF; D gene: TRBD1; clone size: .; V gene: TRBV4-1; J gene: TRBJ1-2; CDR3 length: 15
CDR3 DNA: TGTGCCAGTAGACCCGGGACAGGGGGCCATGAGCAGTTCTTC; CDR3 protein: CASRPGTGGHEQFF; D gene: TRBD1; clone size: .; V gene: TRBV19; J gene: TRBJ2-1; CDR3 length: 14
CDR3 DNA: TGTGCCAGCCAATCAGGGGGCCAAGAGACCCAGTACTTC; CDR3 protein: CASQSGGQETQYF; D gene: TRBD1; clone size: .; V gene: TRBV18; J gene: TRBJ2-5; CDR3 length: 13
CDR3 DNA: TGTGCCAGCAGTCAAAACTACGAGCAGTACTTC; CDR3 protein: CASSQNYEQYF; D gene: .; clone size: once; V gene: TRBV28; J gene: TRBJ2-7; CDR3 length: 11
CDR3 DNA: TGTGCTAGTGGTTTGCCAGGGGTGAACACTGAAGCTTTCTTT; CDR3 protein: CASGLPGVNTEAFF; D gene: .; clone size: few; V gene: TRBV12-5; J gene: TRBJ1-1; CDR3 length: 14
CDR3 DNA: TGTGCCAGCAGCTCCCTTCCAACAAACACTGAAGCTTTCTTT; CDR3 protein: CASSSLPTNTEAFF; D gene: .; clone size: .; V gene: TRBV7-8; J gene: TRBJ1-1; CDR3 length: 14
CDR3 DNA: TGTGCCAGCAGCTTACCAGGACTAGCGGGACTTGGCGAGCAGTACTTC; CDR3 protein: CASSLPGLAGLGEQYF; D gene: TRBD2; clone size: .; V gene: TRBV7-9; J gene: TRBJ2-7; CDR3 length: 16
CDR3 DNA: TGTGCCAGCAGCCCAACAGGCGGCGGGTCCATTACAACACAGACCCAGTACTTC; CDR3 protein: CASSPTGGGSITTQTQYF; D gene: .; clone size: once; V gene: TRBV7-3; J gene: TRBJ2-5; CDR3 length: 18
CDR3 DNA: TGCGCCAGCAGCTTTGGACTAGCGGGAGTTAATGAGCAGTTCTTC; CDR3 protein: CASSFGLAGVNEQFF; D gene: TRBD2; clone size: .; V gene: TRBV5-1; J gene: TRBJ2-1; CDR3 length: 15
CDR3 DNA: TGCGCCAGCAGTCGTGGCAGGGGGGCAGGGGGTAGTTCGGTGGTCTTC; CDR3 protein: CASSRGRGAGGSSVVF; D gene: .; clone size: .; V gene: TRBV5-1; J gene: TRBJ2-1; CDR3 length: 16
CDR3 DNA: TGCGCCAGCAGCGGCGCGACTAGCGGGATAAGCTATGAGCAGTTCTTC; CDR3 protein: CASSGATSGISYEQFF; D gene: TRBD2; clone size: .; V gene: TRBV5-1; J gene: TRBJ2-1; CDR3 length: 16
CDR3 DNA: TGTGCCAGCACCGGGGGTTACGAGCAGTACTTC; CDR3 protein: CASTGGYEQYF; D gene: .; clone size: .; V gene: TRBV2; J gene: TRBJ2-7; CDR3 length: 11
CDR3 DNA: TGTGCCAGCAGTTTGGGAGGGCGAAAAGGACAGCCCCAGCATTTT; CDR3 protein: CASSLGGRKGQPQHF; D gene: .; clone size: once; V gene: TRBV28; J gene: TRBJ1-5; CDR3 length: 15
CDR3 DNA: TGTGCCAGTAGACGGGAAGGGAAGGGCTCCTACGAGCAGTACTTC; CDR3 protein: CASRREGKGSYEQYF; D gene: .; clone size: .; V gene: TRBV19; J gene: TRBJ2-7; CDR3 length: 15
CDR3 DNA: TGTGCCAGCAGTTACGAGGCGAGCTCCTACGAGCAGTACTTC; CDR3 protein: CASSYEASSYEQYF; D gene: .; clone size: .; V gene: TRBV6-6; J gene: TRBJ2-7; CDR3 length: 14